The clone carrying this TCR beta chain was seen repeatedly, ten times or more. Its antigen is undetermined. The CDR3 runs to 15 residues. Germline V CDR1 and CDR2: SGHKS, YYEKEE (reference sequence). The V end was cut by 2 bases, the J end by 5 bases, with 15 bases between. This specimen belongs to a study of early T cells in non-severe SARS-CoV-2 infection. The overall study: From unsorted whole blood, bulk RNA was sequenced, and the chains remained unpaired. Study conclusions and caveats: Clonotype matching in VDJdb favored anti-spike CD8 responses and did not capture private and CD4 specificities.

Individual cDNA molecules received unique molecular identifiers during library preparation. TCRdb called the 5' RACE reads again in MiXCR, with one record for every CDR3 protein. This sample carries tens of thousands of distinct CDR3 sequences, 9% to 15% of them seen once, and the ten largest clones take about 14%. Source: whole blood, taken at baseline. The TCR comes from an adult who was a healthcare worker with PCR-confirmed SARS-CoV-2 infection or an uninfected control (not recorded which). The donor label of this sample is uncertain. V and J are TRBV5-5 and TRBJ2-3; D is perhaps TRBD1 (6 bases). The CDR3 spells CASSFTGIQGDTQYF. CDR3 DNA sequence: TGTGCCAGCAGCTTTACAGGGATCCAAGGAGATACGCAGTATTTT.